This T cell receptor (beta chain) was profiled in a study of graft-versus-host responses after intestinal transplantation. Background on the study: The transplants performed in recipients were multivisceral, liver-intestinal, or isolated intestinal. For 3 to 4 years after anti-thymocyte globulin induction, all recipients took tacrolimus and steroids. Study results and limitations: GvH clones were found in recipient marrow; some appeared first in ileum or blood.

V lost 3 bases and J 6 bases, leaving 15 bases between the germline ends. CDR1 is MNHEY, CDR2 SMNVEV, per germline (reference sequence). CDR3 length equals 14 residues. The protocol was immunoSEQ multiplex PCR, while the TCRdb copy is restricted to in-frame clones and leaves out a portion. The sample has some 110,000 clones; roughly 93% are singletons. For this clone: The antigen is unknown.

This receptor was identified in a human donor who was the organ donor for an intestinal transplant. Material: unstimulated CD8+ T cells sorted from spleen or lymph node cells, obtained before transplant. The chain is built from TRBV27 and TRBJ2-7; a possible D gene is TRBD2 (6 bases). The CDR3: CASSFPGGKTEQYF. CDR3 DNA sequence: TGTGCCAGCAGTTTCCCCGGCGGGAAGACCGAGCAGTACTTC.